The clone carrying this TCR beta chain was picked up a small number of times. Its antigen is not identified. CDR1 is DFQATT and CDR2 is SNEGSKA in the germline V gene (reference sequence). This CDR3 is built from 10 residues. Unique molecular identifiers were attached to individual cDNA molecules within the library. TCRdb reanalysed the RACE reads using MiXCR and keeps one entry per CDR3 protein. The sample records about 290,000 distinct CDR3 sequences, about 7.7% being singletons. This specimen comes from a study of human T cells and chemical hapten exposure. Overall study: The patient population, which was mostly female, had alopecia areata, totalis or universalis. Study conclusions and caveats: Patch test score was positively correlated with the counts of PT1 expanded TCRs. The number of TCRs above 1 in 1000 frequency did not change after DPC sensitization.

The time point was: pre-sensitization, week 0. Described treatment: therapeutic diphenylcyclopropenone sensitization with weekly scalp DPC. The sequenced sample was whole blood, obtained in connection with sensitization to the hapten diphenylcyclopropenone (DPC). This TCR came from a man aged 18 to 30 with alopecia areata. Some clones in this sample may be carry-over from other donors' samples. The rearrangement links TRBV20-1 to TRBJ1-2; D gene ambiguous. The DNA for the CDR3 is TGCAGACCGGGGAACAATGGCTACACCTTC. Translating gives CRPGNNGYTF.